This T cell receptor (beta chain) was identified in a study of blood T cells in healthy people across ages. Study as a whole: With template switching, about one barcoded beta molecule was captured per two T cells.

A few counts support this clonotype. The antigen is undetermined. Russia was home to the donors, healthy Caucasian individuals aged about 6 to 90. Findings and limits, study-wide: In older individuals, TCR beta diversity per million T cells was lower, falling roughly linearly with age.

Primed by a sample-barcoded 5' primer and a J-beta primer mix, a second PCR proceeded for roughly 6 to 12 cycles. Through a template-switch adaptor with 12 random nucleotides, each cDNA molecule received a tag. Using its own MiXCR run on the 5' RACE reads, TCRdb lists one record per CDR3 protein. The sample lists about 570,000 distinct CDR3 sequences; roughly 29% were seen once. The clonotype was recovered from a woman aged 70-85 years in good health. The sequencing sample was made of blood.

DNA of the CDR3: TGTGCCAGCAGTGATTGGGCGGGGGCGAACACTGAAGCTTTCTTT. Translating it yields CASSDWAGANTEAFF. This sequence joins TRBV25-1 and TRBJ1-1, with D possibly being TRBD1 (6 bases). Trimming removed 3 bases at V and 1 base at J, with 12 bases between. CDR1 is MGHDK, CDR2 SYGVNS, per germline. The length of the CDR3 is 15 residues.